A selection of T cell receptor beta chains follows, all from one sample in a study of CD8+CD57+ T cells in acquired aplastic anemia. TCRdb re-derived calls from the reads in MiXCR, one entry per CDR3 protein. The top ten clones hold 0.75% to 0.95% of a sample with 400,000 to 600,000 distinct CDR3 sequences, more than 25% of them seen once. The sequenced sample was sorted CD4+, CD8+, or CD8+CD57+ T cells (not recorded which) from PBMCs. These receptors were obtained from a human donor with aplastic anemia. Each CDR3 is given with its conserved first and last residue. The D gene is left open where the match is weak. Clone size is given for some rows only: seen once, a few or many times, or a class if the clone is expanded.

j_gene: TRBJ1-2; v_gene: TRBV24-1; d_gene: TRBD1; abundance: NA; CDR3nt: TGTGCCACCAGTGAATCGACAGGGGGCGGCTATGGCTACACCTTC; CDR3aa: CATSESTGGGYGYTF
j_gene: TRBJ2-7; v_gene: TRBV7-6; d_gene: NA; abundance: few; CDR3nt: TGTGCCAGCAGCTTAGGCCCTGGCAGGATTTCGTCCTACGGGCAGTACTTC; CDR3aa: CASSLGPGRISSYGQYF
j_gene: TRBJ1-1; v_gene: TRBV10-2; d_gene: TRBD1; abundance: many; CDR3nt: TGCGCCAGCAGTGACCGGACAGGGGTCGATGAAGCTTTCTTT; CDR3aa: CASSDRTGVDEAFF
j_gene: TRBJ2-7; v_gene: TRBV13; d_gene: TRBD2; abundance: NA; CDR3nt: TGTGCCAGCAGCTTTAGCACGCCCCAGACTAGCGACAGACGCTCCTACGAGCAGTACTTC; CDR3aa: CASSFSTPQTSDRRSYEQYF
j_gene: TRBJ1-4; v_gene: TRBV14; d_gene: NA; abundance: NA; CDR3nt: TGTGCCAGCAGCCCCGCCAAGACCCTAGGAGAAAAACTGTTTTTT; CDR3aa: CASSPAKTLGEKLFF
j_gene: TRBJ2-3; v_gene: TRBV29-1; d_gene: NA; abundance: few; CDR3nt: TGCAGCGTTGAAGATGGGTACAGCCCCACAGATACGCAGTATTTT; CDR3aa: CSVEDGYSPTDTQYF
j_gene: TRBJ2-1; v_gene: TRBV4-2; d_gene: TRBD2; abundance: few; CDR3nt: TGTGCCAGCAGCATCGGGGGGACTCAGAGCTATGAGCAGTTCTTC; CDR3aa: CASSIGGTQSYEQFF
j_gene: TRBJ2-2; v_gene: TRBV20-1; d_gene: TRBD2; abundance: NA; CDR3nt: TGCAGTGCTAGGCCTAAGGGGAGTAGCGGGACCCCCGGGGAGCTGTTTTTT; CDR3aa: CSARPKGSSGTPGELFF
j_gene: TRBJ2-7; v_gene: TRBV6-2/TRBV6-3; d_gene: NA; abundance: few; CDR3nt: TGTGCCAGCAGTACGTACAGGGACTACGAGCAGTACTTC; CDR3aa: CASSTYRDYEQYF
j_gene: TRBJ2-7; v_gene: TRBV25-1; d_gene: TRBD2; abundance: NA; CDR3nt: TGTGCCAGCAGGCCCTGGGGCGGGGGGAGCTCCTACGAGCAGTACTTC; CDR3aa: CASRPWGGGSSYEQYF
j_gene: TRBJ1-5; v_gene: TRBV20-1; d_gene: NA; abundance: few; CDR3nt: TGCAGTGCTAGTTCATCCCTTTCAGGGCCCAATCAGCCCCAGCATTTT; CDR3aa: CSASSSLSGPNQPQHF
j_gene: TRBJ2-4; v_gene: TRBV11-2; d_gene: NA; abundance: few; CDR3nt: TGTGCCAGCAGCTCACTAGGGGCCGGGACAGCCAAAAACATTCAGTACTTC; CDR3aa: CASSSLGAGTAKNIQYF
j_gene: TRBJ2-2; v_gene: TRBV19; d_gene: TRBD2; abundance: few; CDR3nt: TGTGCCAGTAGTATGGCGGGGGGCTCTACCGGGGAGCTGTTTTTT; CDR3aa: CASSMAGGSTGELFF
j_gene: TRBJ1-1; v_gene: TRBV7-9; d_gene: NA; abundance: many; CDR3nt: TGTGCCAGCAGCCTAAGTCGGGGGACTGAAGCTTTCTTT; CDR3aa: CASSLSRGTEAFF
j_gene: TRBJ1-2; v_gene: TRBV29-1; d_gene: TRBD1; abundance: NA; CDR3nt: TGCAGCGTTTATGGGACAGGGTTCCGCAGGGACTATGGCTACACCTTC; CDR3aa: CSVYGTGFRRDYGYTF
j_gene: TRBJ1-2; v_gene: TRBV30; d_gene: NA; abundance: many; CDR3nt: TGTGCCAGCCGGACTGATGGCTACACCTTC; CDR3aa: CASRTDGYTF
j_gene: TRBJ2-7; v_gene: TRBV6-6; d_gene: NA; abundance: many; CDR3nt: TGTGCCAGCAGTTACTCGGGCCGTGAGCAGTACTTC; CDR3aa: CASSYSGREQYF
j_gene: TRBJ2-7; v_gene: TRBV19; d_gene: NA; abundance: NA; CDR3nt: TGTGCCAGCCCTAGCAGGGGGGGGGTTCACCACGAGCAGTACTTC; CDR3aa: CASPSRGGVHHEQYF
j_gene: TRBJ1-1; v_gene: TRBV7-3; d_gene: TRBD1; abundance: few; CDR3nt: TGTGCCAGCCCGAATGCCGATTGGCAGGGGGCCTCTTACACTGAAGCTTTCTTT; CDR3aa: CASPNADWQGASYTEAFF
j_gene: TRBJ1-2; v_gene: TRBV24-1; d_gene: NA; abundance: NA; CDR3nt: TGTGCCACCAGTCGGGAAGGCTATGGCTACACCTTC; CDR3aa: CATSREGYGYTF
j_gene: TRBJ2-2; v_gene: TRBV10-1; d_gene: TRBD1; abundance: NA; CDR3nt: TGCGCCAGCAGTGAGACAGGGGTAAATGACGGGGAGCTGTTTTTT; CDR3aa: CASSETGVNDGELFF
j_gene: TRBJ1-6; v_gene: TRBV10-2; d_gene: NA; abundance: many; CDR3nt: TGCGCCAGCAGTTTACAGGGTGATTCACCCCTCCACTTT; CDR3aa: CASSLQGDSPLHF
j_gene: TRBJ2-2; v_gene: TRBV2; d_gene: TRBD2; abundance: many; CDR3nt: TGTGCCAGCAGCTCGGGGGGAGCCGGGGAGCTGTTTTTT; CDR3aa: CASSSGGAGELFF
j_gene: TRBJ1-5; v_gene: TRBV19; d_gene: NA; abundance: NA; CDR3nt: TGTGCCAGTAGTATACCTCTCGGGACACCGCATTTT; CDR3aa: CASSIPLGTPHF
j_gene: TRBJ1-1; v_gene: TRBV15; d_gene: NA; abundance: NA; CDR3nt: TGTGCCACCAGCAGGGGCCTAGGGGGTGGATGGACTGAAGCTTTCTTT; CDR3aa: CATSRGLGGGWTEAFF
j_gene: TRBJ1-2; v_gene: TRBV6-1; d_gene: TRBD1; abundance: few; CDR3nt: TGTGCCAGCAGTCCAAAAGGCCAGGGGGGCTATGGCTACACCTTC; CDR3aa: CASSPKGQGGYGYTF
j_gene: TRBJ2-5; v_gene: TRBV6-1; d_gene: NA; abundance: NA; CDR3nt: TGTGCCAGCAGTAATCTAGGATCTGAGACCCAGTACTTC; CDR3aa: CASSNLGSETQYF
j_gene: TRBJ1-4; v_gene: TRBV2; d_gene: NA; abundance: many; CDR3nt: TGTGCCAGCAAGTCCGGCTCGGGCGTTGAAAAACTGTTTTTT; CDR3aa: CASKSGSGVEKLFF
j_gene: TRBJ2-5; v_gene: TRBV7-2; d_gene: TRBD1; abundance: few; CDR3nt: TGTGCCAGCAGACGCCCGGGGACAGGCCAAGAGACCCAGTACTTC; CDR3aa: CASRRPGTGQETQYF
j_gene: TRBJ2-7; v_gene: TRBV7-2; d_gene: TRBD1; abundance: many; CDR3nt: TGTGCCAGCAGCTTAGGGGGGACAGGGGACTACGAGCAGTACTTC; CDR3aa: CASSLGGTGDYEQYF
j_gene: TRBJ1-5; v_gene: TRBV29-1; d_gene: NA; abundance: NA; CDR3nt: TGCAGCGTTGGCGGAATGGGGAATCAGCCCCAGCATTTT; CDR3aa: CSVGGMGNQPQHF
j_gene: TRBJ2-5; v_gene: TRBV2; d_gene: NA; abundance: NA; CDR3nt: TGTGCCAGCAGTTACTCTTCCAGCTTCCAAGAGACCCAGTACTTC; CDR3aa: CASSYSSSFQETQYF
j_gene: TRBJ2-7; v_gene: TRBV7-8; d_gene: TRBD1; abundance: many; CDR3nt: TGTGCCAGCAGCATGGCCGGGACAGGTCATATGGAGCAGTACTTC; CDR3aa: CASSMAGTGHMEQYF
j_gene: TRBJ2-5; v_gene: TRBV6-5; d_gene: TRBD2; abundance: NA; CDR3nt: TGTGCCAGCAGTTTTCGGGGGGGGGCAGAGACCCAGTACTTC; CDR3aa: CASSFRGGAETQYF
j_gene: TRBJ1-5; v_gene: TRBV10-3; d_gene: NA; abundance: many; CDR3nt: TGTGCCACTCGACTGAGCGACAGCAATCAGCCCCAGCATTTT; CDR3aa: CATRLSDSNQPQHF
j_gene: TRBJ2-5; v_gene: TRBV25-1; d_gene: TRBD1; abundance: few; CDR3nt: TGTGCCAGCAGCAGGGGGTTGGGGACCCAGTACTTC; CDR3aa: CASSRGLGTQYF
j_gene: TRBJ1-5; v_gene: TRBV10-3; d_gene: NA; abundance: many; CDR3nt: TGTGCCATCAGTGAGTCGAATTCGGTTAGCCTCAATCAGCCCCAGCATTTT; CDR3aa: CAISESNSVSLNQPQHF
j_gene: TRBJ2-1; v_gene: TRBV19; d_gene: TRBD2; abundance: few; CDR3nt: TGTGCCAGCCATGGCGCGGGAGGGTCCTACAATGAGCAGTTCTTC; CDR3aa: CASHGAGGSYNEQFF
j_gene: TRBJ2-1; v_gene: TRBV20-1; d_gene: TRBD2; abundance: NA; CDR3nt: TGCAGTGCTAGAGATGAGCGGGGGGCGCAAAATGAGCAGTTCTTC; CDR3aa: CSARDERGAQNEQFF
j_gene: TRBJ2-3; v_gene: TRBV29-1; d_gene: NA; abundance: many; CDR3nt: TGCAGCGTTGCACACCCTGGCGCAGATACGCAGTATTTT; CDR3aa: CSVAHPGADTQYF
j_gene: TRBJ1-6; v_gene: TRBV5-1; d_gene: NA; abundance: few; CDR3nt: TGCGCCAGCAGCTTGGACCCTGTGGCCCGCGACTCACCCCTCCACTTT; CDR3aa: CASSLDPVARDSPLHF
j_gene: TRBJ2-1; v_gene: TRBV2; d_gene: TRBD2; abundance: NA; CDR3nt: TGTGCCAGCGTGGAGCGGGGCAACTCCTACAATGAGCAGTTCTTC; CDR3aa: CASVERGNSYNEQFF
j_gene: TRBJ2-4; v_gene: TRBV7-2; d_gene: TRBD2; abundance: NA; CDR3nt: TGTGCCAGCAGCTTAGCTCAGGCGGCTAGCGGGGGGGTGGCTTCGAGCATTCAGTACTTC; CDR3aa: CASSLAQAASGGVASSIQYF
j_gene: TRBJ2-3; v_gene: TRBV24-1; d_gene: TRBD2; abundance: many; CDR3nt: TGTGCCACCTCAATAGCGGGACCAAGAGATACGCAGTATTTT; CDR3aa: CATSIAGPRDTQYF
j_gene: TRBJ2-7; v_gene: TRBV7-3; d_gene: TRBD2; abundance: many; CDR3nt: TGTGCCAGCAGCTCGCGGGGGGCCGGGTTCAACGAGCAGTACTTC; CDR3aa: CASSSRGAGFNEQYF
j_gene: TRBJ1-4; v_gene: TRBV9; d_gene: NA; abundance: once; CDR3nt: TGTACCAGCAGCGTAGGATGGAGGGACGGGGAAAAACTGTTTTTT; CDR3aa: CTSSVGWRDGEKLFF
j_gene: TRBJ2-2; v_gene: TRBV30; d_gene: TRBD2; abundance: once; CDR3nt: TGTGCCTGGAGACCGATAGCGGGAGAAGTAGGCGGGGAGCTGTTTTTT; CDR3aa: CAWRPIAGEVGGELFF
j_gene: TRBJ2-3; v_gene: TRBV25-1; d_gene: NA; abundance: NA; CDR3nt: TGTGCCAGCAGCTTAGTTGCCAAGAACACAGATACGCAGTATTTT; CDR3aa: CASSLVAKNTDTQYF
j_gene: TRBJ2-7; v_gene: TRBV15; d_gene: TRBD1; abundance: NA; CDR3nt: TGTGCCACCAGCAGACCACAGGGGGCCCACGGAGGCGAGCAGTACTTC; CDR3aa: CATSRPQGAHGGEQYF
j_gene: TRBJ1-2; v_gene: TRBV19; d_gene: TRBD1; abundance: many; CDR3nt: TGTGCCAGTGCCAAGGGACAGGGGGCTGGTGGCTACACCTTC; CDR3aa: CASAKGQGAGGYTF
j_gene: TRBJ2-3; v_gene: TRBV5-1; d_gene: TRBD2; abundance: few; CDR3nt: TGCGCCAGCAGCTTCGGACTAGCGGGAGGGGGGGTAGCAGATACGCAGTATTTT; CDR3aa: CASSFGLAGGGVADTQYF
j_gene: TRBJ2-6; v_gene: TRBV30; d_gene: NA; abundance: NA; CDR3nt: TGTGCCTGGAGTGCTGGGACACTTTCTGTCTCTGGGGCCAACGTCCTGACTTTC; CDR3aa: CAWSAGTLSVSGANVLTF